This TCR beta chain was documented in a study of CD8 T cells in Susac syndrome. RNA amounts of roughly 0.45 to 1 ug underwent reverse transcription with random hexamers. TCRdb re-analysed the immunoSEQ multiplex PCR reads in MiXCR, keeping a single row per CDR3 protein. Of hundreds of thousands of distinct CDR3 sequences detected, about 85% appear once; the ten largest clones hold 0.12%. V was pared by 5 bases and J by 4 bases, with 15 bases between. Per germline, CDR1 DFQATT and CDR2 SNEGSKA (reference sequence). CDR3 length equals 13 residues. This chain joins TRBV20-1 and TRBJ2-7; weak D call: TRBD2 (7 bases). The receptor was isolated from a human donor with multiple sclerosis. Specimen: CD8+ T cells from PBMCs. This chain's CDR3 is CSAAGAENYEQYF. CDR3 DNA: TGCAGTGCTGCGGGGGCTGAGAATTACGAGCAGTACTTC.